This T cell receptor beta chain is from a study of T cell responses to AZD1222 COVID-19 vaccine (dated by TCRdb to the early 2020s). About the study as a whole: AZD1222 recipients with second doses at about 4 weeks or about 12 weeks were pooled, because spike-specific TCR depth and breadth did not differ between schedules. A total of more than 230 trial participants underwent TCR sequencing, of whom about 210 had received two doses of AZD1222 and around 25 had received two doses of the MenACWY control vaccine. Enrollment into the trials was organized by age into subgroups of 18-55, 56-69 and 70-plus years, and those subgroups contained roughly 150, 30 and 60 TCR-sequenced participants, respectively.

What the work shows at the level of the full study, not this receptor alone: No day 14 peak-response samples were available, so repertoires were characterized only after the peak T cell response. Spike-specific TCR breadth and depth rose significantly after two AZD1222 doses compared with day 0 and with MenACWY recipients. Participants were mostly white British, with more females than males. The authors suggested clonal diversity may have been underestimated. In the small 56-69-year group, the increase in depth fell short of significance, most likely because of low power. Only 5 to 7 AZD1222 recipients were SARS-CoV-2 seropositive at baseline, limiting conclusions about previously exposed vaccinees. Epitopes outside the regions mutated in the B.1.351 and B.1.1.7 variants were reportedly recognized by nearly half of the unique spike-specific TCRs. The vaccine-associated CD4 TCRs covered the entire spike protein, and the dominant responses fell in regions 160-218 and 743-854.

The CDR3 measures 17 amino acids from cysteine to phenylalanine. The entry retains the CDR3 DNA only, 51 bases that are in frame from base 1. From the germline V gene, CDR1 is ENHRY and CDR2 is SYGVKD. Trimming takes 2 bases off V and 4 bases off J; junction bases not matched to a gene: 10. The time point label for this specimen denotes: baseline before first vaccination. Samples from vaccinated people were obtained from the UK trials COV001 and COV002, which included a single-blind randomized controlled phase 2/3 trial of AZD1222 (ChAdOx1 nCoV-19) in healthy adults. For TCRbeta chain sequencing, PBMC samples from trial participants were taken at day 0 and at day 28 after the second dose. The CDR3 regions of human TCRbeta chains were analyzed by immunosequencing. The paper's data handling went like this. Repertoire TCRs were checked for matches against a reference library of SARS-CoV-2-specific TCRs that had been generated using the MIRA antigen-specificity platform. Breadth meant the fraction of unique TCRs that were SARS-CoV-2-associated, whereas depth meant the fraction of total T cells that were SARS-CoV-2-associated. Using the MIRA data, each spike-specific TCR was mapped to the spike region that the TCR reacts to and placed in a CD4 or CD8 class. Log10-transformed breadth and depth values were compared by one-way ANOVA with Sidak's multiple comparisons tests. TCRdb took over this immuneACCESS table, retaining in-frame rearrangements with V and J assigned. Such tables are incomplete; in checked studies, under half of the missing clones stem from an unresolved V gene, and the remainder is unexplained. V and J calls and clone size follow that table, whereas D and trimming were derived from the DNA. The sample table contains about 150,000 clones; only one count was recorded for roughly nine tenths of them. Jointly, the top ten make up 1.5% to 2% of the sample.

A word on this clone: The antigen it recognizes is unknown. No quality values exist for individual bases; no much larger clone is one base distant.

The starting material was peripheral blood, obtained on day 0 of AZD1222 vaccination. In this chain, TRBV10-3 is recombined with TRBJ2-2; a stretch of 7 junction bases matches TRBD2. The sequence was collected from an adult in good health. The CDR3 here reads CAISEEKGGSGTGELFF. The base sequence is TGTGCCATCAGTGAGGAAAAGGGCGGGAGTGGCACCGGGGAGCTGTTTTTT.